The 2 T cell receptor beta chains below all came from one sample that was sequenced in a study of early T cells in non-severe SARS-CoV-2 infection. TCRdb analysed the 5' RACE reads with MiXCR anew, one entry per CDR3 protein. The data show about 76,000 distinct CDR3 sequences, with roughly 10% seen just once and about 4.5% held by the top ten. What was sequenced was whole blood. These receptor sequences come from an adult who was a healthcare worker with PCR-confirmed SARS-CoV-2 infection or an uninfected control (not recorded which).

This clonotype was picked up a small number of times. This chain connects TRBV20-1 to TRBJ1-6; tentatively, D is TRBD1 (6 bases). CDR3 length: 16 residues. Germline V CDR1 and CDR2: DFQATT, SNEGSKA (reference sequence). V was shortened by 3 bases and J by 4 bases, with 16 bases between the two germline ends. CDR3 sequence: CSASQSGTRYNSPLHF. CDR3 DNA sequence: TGCAGTGCTAGCCAAAGTGGGACAAGATATAATTCACCCCTCCACTTT.

In its sample, this clonotype was seen many times. The chain links TRBV7-8 to TRBJ2-7; D is perhaps TRBD1 (7 bases). The V gene lost 5 bases and the J gene lost 0 bases, with 14 bases spanning the gap. The CDR3 has 15 amino acids. The germline gives CDR1 SGHVS, CDR2 FQNEAQ. The CDR3 loop is CASSPQGGDSYEQYF. The CDR3 DNA sequence: TGTGCCAGCAGCCCCCAGGGGGGCGACTCCTACGAGCAGTACTTC.